This is a list of T cell receptor beta chains from one sample in a study of post-analysis software for immune sequencing data. TCRdb re-called the PCR reads with MiXCR, one entry per CDR3 protein. The repertoire includes hundreds of thousands of distinct CDR3 sequences, about 32% of them detected once, and roughly 0.53% sits in the top ten. The sample was blood. The receptors stem from a girl aged 5-17 years with multiple sclerosis. The CDR3 runs from the conserved cysteine through the conserved F or W. D genes are given only for firm matches. Where a row states a size, it is once, few, many or the class of an expanded clone; other rows omit it.

V	D	size	J	CDR3	DNA
TRBV2	NA	few	TRBJ2-1	CASQQGNEQFF	TGTGCCAGCCAACAGGGCAATGAGCAGTTCTTC
TRBV4-3	NA	NA	TRBJ2-2	CASRWGADTGELFF	TGCGCCAGCCGGTGGGGGGCGGACACCGGGGAGCTGTTTTTT
TRBV6-5	NA	NA	TRBJ1-1	CASRNLRDTEAFF	TGTGCCAGCAGAAACCTCCGGGACACTGAAGCTTTCTTT
TRBV6-5	NA	NA	TRBJ1-5	CASDRGIANQPQHF	TGTGCCAGCGACCGGGGTATAGCAAATCAGCCCCAGCATTTT
TRBV27	TRBD1	NA	TRBJ2-1	CASSLWRGGDEQFF	TGTGCCAGCAGTTTATGGAGAGGGGGCGATGAGCAGTTCTTC
TRBV20-1	TRBD1	NA	TRBJ1-1	CSARTQGVGTEAFF	TGCAGTGCTAGGACCCAGGGGGTTGGTACTGAAGCTTTCTTT
TRBV5-1	NA	few	TRBJ2-4	CASSPRSGWENIQYF	TGCGCCAGCAGCCCGCGGTCGGGGTGGGAAAACATTCAGTACTTC
TRBV27	TRBD2	NA	TRBJ2-5	CASSRRGEGGETQYF	TGTGCCAGCAGCCGCCGCGGGGAGGGAGGAGAGACCCAGTACTTC
TRBV12-3/TRBV12-4	TRBD2	few	TRBJ2-1	CASSSRTSGDNEQFF	TGTGCCAGCAGTTCCCGGACTAGCGGCGACAATGAGCAGTTCTTC
TRBV5-1	TRBD1	NA	TRBJ2-7	CASSLYLQGPDEQYF	TGCGCCAGCAGCTTATACTTACAGGGGCCCGACGAGCAGTACTTC
TRBV2	NA	few	TRBJ2-7	CASSEASSSAYEQYF	TGTGCCAGCAGTGAAGCGTCGTCTTCGGCCTACGAGCAGTACTTC
TRBV9	NA	few	TRBJ2-3	CASSKNPMQGRPPTDTQYF	TGTGCCAGCAGCAAGAACCCTATGCAGGGACGACCCCCCACAGATACGCAGTATTTT
TRBV2	NA	NA	TRBJ1-2	CASIEGVIGYTF	TGTGCCAGCATAGAGGGAGTTATTGGCTACACCTTC
TRBV10-3	NA	once	TRBJ1-5	CAIKVGGNQPQHF	TGTGCCATCAAAGTAGGAGGTAATCAGCCCCAGCATTTT
TRBV7-9	TRBD2	NA	TRBJ2-7	CASNPGGRSYEQYF	TGTGCCAGCAACCCGGGGGGACGCTCCTACGAGCAGTACTTC
TRBV21-1	NA	few	TRBJ1-2	CASSKGHPKYGYTF	TGTGCCAGCAGCAAAGGGCACCCCAAATATGGCTACACCTTC
TRBV5-4	NA	few	TRBJ1-1	CASSLARGPNTEAFF	TGTGCCAGCAGCTTGGCTAGGGGCCCGAACACTGAAGCTTTCTTT
TRBV2	NA	once	TRBJ1-5	CASSESGLSNQPQHF	TGTGCCAGCAGTGAGAGTGGTCTGAGCAATCAGCCCCAGCATTTT
TRBV28	NA	NA	TRBJ1-1	CASSPIIRSNTEAFF	TGTGCCAGCAGTCCAATCATCCGGAGTAACACTGAAGCTTTCTTT
TRBV12-3/TRBV12-4	TRBD2	NA	TRBJ2-5	CASSPGLAEGYERYF	TGTGCCAGCAGTCCGGGACTAGCGGAAGGGTACGAGCGGTACTTC
TRBV5-1	TRBD1	once	TRBJ1-1	CASSLSRGGAEAFF	TGCGCCAGCAGCTTGAGCAGGGGGGGGGCTGAAGCTTTCTTT
TRBV10-3	TRBD2	NA	TRBJ2-3	CAVAGESTDTQYF	TGTGCCGTAGCGGGGGAAAGCACAGATACGCAGTATTTT
TRBV5-1	NA	NA	TRBJ2-7	CARRFPGQELTYEQYF	TGCGCCAGAAGATTCCCGGGACAAGAACTGACCTACGAGCAGTACTTC
TRBV3-1	TRBD2	NA	TRBJ2-5	CASSQVLAGDRETQYF	TGTGCCAGCAGCCAAGTGCTAGCGGGAGATCGAGAGACCCAGTACTTC
TRBV20-1	TRBD2	NA	TRBJ2-1	CSANGGPGLANNEQFF	TGCAGTGCTAACGGGGGGCCGGGACTAGCTAACAATGAGCAGTTCTTC
TRBV28	NA	few	TRBJ2-3	CATKGGALGWFTDTQYF	TGTGCCACCAAGGGGGGGGCCTTAGGTTGGTTTACAGATACGCAGTATTTT
TRBV5-1	NA	NA	TRBJ1-4	CASSTGSAEEKLFF	TGCGCCAGCAGTACAGGGAGTGCTGAAGAAAAACTGTTTTTT
TRBV6-6	NA	NA	TRBJ2-4	CASSYALGGKNIQYF	TGTGCCAGCAGTTACGCGCTTGGAGGCAAAAACATTCAGTACTTC
TRBV11-3	NA	NA	TRBJ2-3	CASSFDSTDTQYF	TGTGCCAGCAGCTTCGATAGCACAGATACGCAGTATTTT
TRBV5-1	TRBD1	NA	TRBJ1-4	CASSSGDSGEKLFF	TGCGCCAGCAGCTCGGGGGACAGCGGTGAAAAACTGTTTTTT
TRBV7-2	NA	few	TRBJ2-1	CASRQDGSSYNEQFF	TGTGCCAGCAGACAGGACGGAAGCTCCTACAATGAGCAGTTCTTC
TRBV6-6	NA	NA	TRBJ1-6	CASSYSGGSGSPLHF	TGTGCCAGCAGTTACTCGGGGGGGTCCGGTTCACCCCTCCACTTT
TRBV6-6	TRBD1	NA	TRBJ1-4	CASRRTGWMFF	TGTGCCAGCAGAAGGACAGGGTGGATGTTTTTT
TRBV20-1	TRBD1	NA	TRBJ1-2	CSAREDRDTGYTF	TGCAGTGCTAGAGAGGACAGGGATACTGGCTACACCTTC
TRBV20-1	TRBD2	NA	TRBJ2-1	CSARTSGNEWNEQFF	TGCAGTGCTAGGACTAGCGGCAACGAATGGAATGAGCAGTTCTTC
TRBV6-5	NA	few	TRBJ2-5	CASSYGSSGRETQYF	TGTGCCAGCAGTTACGGGTCTTCTGGGCGGGAGACCCAGTACTTC
TRBV12-3/TRBV12-4	NA	few	TRBJ1-2	CASSFSGFYGYTF	TGTGCCAGCAGTTTTTCTGGGTTCTATGGCTACACCTTC
TRBV10-3	TRBD1	once	TRBJ2-7	CAISESRQGPYEQYF	TGTGCCATCAGTGAGTCGAGACAGGGTCCCTACGAGCAGTACTTC
TRBV6-2/TRBV6-3	NA	NA	TRBJ1-5	CASSYPGNQPQHF	TGTGCCAGCAGTTACCCCGGCAATCAGCCCCAGCATTTT
TRBV10-3	NA	NA	TRBJ1-1	CAISESFANTEAFF	TGTGCCATCAGTGAGTCATTCGCGAACACTGAAGCTTTCTTT
TRBV4-2	NA	NA	TRBJ2-5	CASSQDRASWETQYF	TGTGCCAGCAGCCAAGACAGGGCTAGTTGGGAGACCCAGTACTTC
TRBV10-2	TRBD1	NA	TRBJ1-5	CAARQGWGQPQHF	TGCGCCGCACGACAGGGATGGGGGCAGCCCCAGCATTTT
TRBV29-1	NA	NA	TRBJ2-5	CSVVGQPGETQYF	TGCAGCGTTGTTGGACAGCCTGGGGAGACCCAGTACTTC
TRBV5-1	NA	few	TRBJ2-7	CASPAPGSSYEQYF	TGCGCCAGCCCCGCCCCGGGCAGCTCCTACGAGCAGTACTTC
TRBV7-2	NA	few	TRBJ2-2	CASSFTGTGELFF	TGTGCCAGCAGCTTCACAGGGACCGGGGAGCTGTTTTTT
TRBV12-3/TRBV12-4	NA	NA	TRBJ1-5	CASSPGQHSNQPQHF	TGTGCCAGCAGCCCCGGACAGCATAGCAATCAGCCCCAGCATTTT
TRBV6-5	NA	few	TRBJ2-1	CASSYSGRGGFGNEQFF	TGTGCCAGCAGTTACTCAGGCCGGGGAGGCTTCGGCAATGAGCAGTTCTTC
TRBV4-3	NA	NA	TRBJ1-5	CASSQRTSNQPQHF	TGCGCCAGCAGCCAAAGAACAAGCAATCAGCCCCAGCATTTT
TRBV5-1	TRBD1	NA	TRBJ1-1	CASSLLGGTGRTEAFF	TGCGCCAGCAGCTTGTTGGGAGGGACAGGGCGGACTGAAGCTTTCTTT
TRBV7-2	TRBD2	NA	TRBJ2-3	CASSLSSGRMGHTQYF	TGTGCCAGCAGCTTATCTAGCGGGAGAATGGGACATACGCAGTATTTT
TRBV27	NA	few	TRBJ2-5	CASSPAVYQETQYF	TGTGCCAGCAGCCCCGCCGTGTACCAAGAGACCCAGTACTTC
TRBV28	TRBD1	NA	TRBJ1-1	CASVGDSPEAFF	TGTGCCAGCGTGGGGGACAGCCCTGAAGCTTTCTTT
TRBV10-1	NA	few	TRBJ2-2	CASSRGDPSTGELFF	TGCGCCAGCAGTAGGGGGGATCCTAGCACCGGGGAGCTGTTTTTT
TRBV29-1	NA	NA	TRBJ2-1	CSVFEGGEQFF	TGCAGCGTTTTCGAGGGAGGTGAGCAGTTCTTC
TRBV3-1	NA	NA	TRBJ1-5	CASSLTEMSGPQHF	TGTGCCAGCAGCCTTACGGAAATGAGCGGACCCCAGCATTTT
TRBV12-2	NA	once	TRBJ2-3	CASRLPDALGAVTQYF	TGTGCAAGTCGCTTACCCGACGCCCTTGGGGCAGTTACGCAGTATTTT
TRBV7-2	NA	few	TRBJ1-1	CASSLYPVGNTEAFF	TGTGCCAGCAGCTTATACCCGGTGGGGAACACTGAAGCTTTCTTT